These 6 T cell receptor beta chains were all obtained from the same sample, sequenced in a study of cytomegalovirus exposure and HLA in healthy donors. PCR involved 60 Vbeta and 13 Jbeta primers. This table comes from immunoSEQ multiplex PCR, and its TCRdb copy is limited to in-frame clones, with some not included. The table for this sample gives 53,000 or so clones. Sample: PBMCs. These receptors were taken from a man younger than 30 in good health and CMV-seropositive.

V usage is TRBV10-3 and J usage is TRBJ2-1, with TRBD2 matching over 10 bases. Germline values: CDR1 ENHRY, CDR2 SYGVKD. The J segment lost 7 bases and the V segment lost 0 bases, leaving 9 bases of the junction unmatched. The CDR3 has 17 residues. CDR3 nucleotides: TGTGCCATCAGTGAGTCATTGGGTAGCGGGAGGCTAAATGAGCAGTTCTTC. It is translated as CAISESLGSGRLNEQFF.

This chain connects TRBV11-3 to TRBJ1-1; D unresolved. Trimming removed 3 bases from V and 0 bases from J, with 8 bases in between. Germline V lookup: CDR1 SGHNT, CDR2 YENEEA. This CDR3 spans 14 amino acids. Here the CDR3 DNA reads TGTGCCAGCAGCTTCGAGGGAATGAACACTGAAGCTTTCTTT. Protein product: CASSFEGMNTEAFF.

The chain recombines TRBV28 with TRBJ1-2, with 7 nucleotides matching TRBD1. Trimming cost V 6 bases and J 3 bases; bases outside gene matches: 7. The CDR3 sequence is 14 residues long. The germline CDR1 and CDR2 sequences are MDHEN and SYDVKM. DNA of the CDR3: TGTGCCAGCAGCCATTATGGGACAGACTATGGCTACACCTTC. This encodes CASSHYGTDYGYTF.

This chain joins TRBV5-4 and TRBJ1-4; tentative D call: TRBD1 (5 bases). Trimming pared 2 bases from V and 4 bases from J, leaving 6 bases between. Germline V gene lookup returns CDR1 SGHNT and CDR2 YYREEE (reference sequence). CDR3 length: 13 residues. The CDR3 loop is CASSFQGNEKLFF. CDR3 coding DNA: TGTGCCAGCAGCTTCCAGGGTAATGAAAAACTGTTTTTT.

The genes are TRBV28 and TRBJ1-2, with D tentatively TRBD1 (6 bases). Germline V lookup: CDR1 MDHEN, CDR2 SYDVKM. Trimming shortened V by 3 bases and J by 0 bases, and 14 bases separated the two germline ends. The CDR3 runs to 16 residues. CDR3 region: CASSFPPTGTNYGYTF. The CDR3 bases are TGTGCCAGCAGTTTCCCCCCGACAGGCACTAACTATGGCTACACCTTC.

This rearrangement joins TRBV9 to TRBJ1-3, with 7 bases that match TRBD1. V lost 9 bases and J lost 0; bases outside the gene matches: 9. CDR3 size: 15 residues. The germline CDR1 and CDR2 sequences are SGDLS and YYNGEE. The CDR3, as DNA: TGTGCCACAGGAAGGGACAGTAACTCTGGAAACACCATATATTTT. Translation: CATGRDSNSGNTIYF.